This record covers a single TCR beta chain. The source of the sample is a study of cytomegalovirus exposure and HLA in healthy donors. V was clipped by 3 bases and J by 0 bases, with 9 bases between them. The CDR3 is made up of 15 amino acids. Germline values: CDR1 MGHDK, CDR2 SYGVNS. TCRdb's table, derived via immunoSEQ multiplex PCR, lists solely in-frame clones and lacks some. Here the sample spans approximately 140,000 clones, roughly nine tenths being singletons. The source of this sequence is a man aged 18 to 30 in good health and CMV-seronegative. Input material: PBMCs. This rearrangement joins TRBV25-1 to TRBJ2-1, with a possible D match to TRBD1 (6 bases). The CDR3 bases are TGTGCCAGCAGTGACAGGGGAAGCTCCTACAATGAGCAGTTCTTC. It is translated as CASSDRGSSYNEQFF. The full variable domain, with the rest looked up from reference TRBV25-1 and TRBJ2-1, is EADIYQTPRYLVIGTGKKITLECSQTMGHDKMYWYQQDPGMELHLIHYSYGVNSTEKGDLSSESTVSRIRTEHFPLTLESARPSHTSQYLCASSDRGSSYNEQFFGPGTRLTVL.